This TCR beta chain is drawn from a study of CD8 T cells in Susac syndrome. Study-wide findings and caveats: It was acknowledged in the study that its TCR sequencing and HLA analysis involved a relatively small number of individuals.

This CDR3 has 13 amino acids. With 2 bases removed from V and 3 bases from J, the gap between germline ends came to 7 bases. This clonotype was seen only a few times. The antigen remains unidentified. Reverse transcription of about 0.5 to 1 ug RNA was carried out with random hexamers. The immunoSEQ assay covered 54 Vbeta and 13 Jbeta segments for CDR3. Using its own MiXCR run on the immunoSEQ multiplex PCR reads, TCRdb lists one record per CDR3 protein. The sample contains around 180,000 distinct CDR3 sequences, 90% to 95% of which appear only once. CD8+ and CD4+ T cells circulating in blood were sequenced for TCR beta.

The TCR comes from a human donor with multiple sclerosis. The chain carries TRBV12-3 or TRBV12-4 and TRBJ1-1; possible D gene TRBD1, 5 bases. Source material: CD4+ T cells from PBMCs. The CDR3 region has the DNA TGTGCCAGCAGTTTACGCAGGGACACTGAAGCTTTCTTT. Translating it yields CASSLRRDTEAFF.